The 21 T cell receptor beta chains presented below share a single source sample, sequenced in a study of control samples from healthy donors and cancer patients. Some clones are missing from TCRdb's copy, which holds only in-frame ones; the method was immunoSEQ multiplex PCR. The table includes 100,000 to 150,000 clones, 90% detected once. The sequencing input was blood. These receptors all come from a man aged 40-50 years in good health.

CDR3: CASSLLSGETEAFF. CDR3 nucleotides: TGTGCCAGCAGCTTACTCTCAGGGGAGACTGAAGCTTTCTTT. This chain joins TRBV7-6 and TRBJ1-1; D may be TRBD1 (6 bases). Trimming cost V 2 bases and J 5 bases, with 12 bases left between them. The CDR3 is 14 residues long. Germline lookup yields CDR1 SGHVS and CDR2 FNYEAQ.

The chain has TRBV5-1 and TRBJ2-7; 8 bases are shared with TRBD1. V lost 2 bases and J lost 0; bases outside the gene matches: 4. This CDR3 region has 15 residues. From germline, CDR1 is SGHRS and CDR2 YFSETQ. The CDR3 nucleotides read TGCGCCAGCAGCTTAACAGGGGGGATCTCCTACGAGCAGTACTTC. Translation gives CASSLTGGISYEQYF.

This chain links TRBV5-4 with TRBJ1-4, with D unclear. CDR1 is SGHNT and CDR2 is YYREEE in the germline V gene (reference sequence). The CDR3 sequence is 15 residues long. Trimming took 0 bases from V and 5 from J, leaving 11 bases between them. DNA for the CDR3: TGTGCCAGCAGCTTGGCAAAGGGCACAAATGAAAAACTGTTTTTT. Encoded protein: CASSLAKGTNEKLFF.

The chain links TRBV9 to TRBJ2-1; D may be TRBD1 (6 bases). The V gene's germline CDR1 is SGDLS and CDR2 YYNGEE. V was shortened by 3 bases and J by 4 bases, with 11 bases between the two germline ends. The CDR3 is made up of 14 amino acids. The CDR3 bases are TGTGCCAGCAGCGGAGGGGGATTATACAATGAGCAGTTCTTC. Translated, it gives CASSGGGLYNEQFF.

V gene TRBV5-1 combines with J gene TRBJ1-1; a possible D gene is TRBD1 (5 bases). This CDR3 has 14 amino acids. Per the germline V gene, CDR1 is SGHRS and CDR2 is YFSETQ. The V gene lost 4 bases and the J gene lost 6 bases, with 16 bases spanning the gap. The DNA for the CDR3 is TGCGCCAGCAGCCCACTTGTGGGGGTCGCTGAAGCTTTCTTT. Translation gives CASSPLVGVAEAFF.

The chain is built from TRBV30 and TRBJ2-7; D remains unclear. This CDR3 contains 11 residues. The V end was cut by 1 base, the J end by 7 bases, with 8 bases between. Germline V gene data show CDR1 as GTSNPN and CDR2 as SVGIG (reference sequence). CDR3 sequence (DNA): TGTGCCTGGAGTGCGCCGAGGGAGCAGTACTTC. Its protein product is CAWSAPREQYF.

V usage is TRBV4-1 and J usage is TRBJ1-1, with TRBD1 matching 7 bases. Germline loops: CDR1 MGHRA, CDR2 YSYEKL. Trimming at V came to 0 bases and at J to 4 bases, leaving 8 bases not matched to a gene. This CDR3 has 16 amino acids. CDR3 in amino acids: CASSQDTTGPRTEAFF. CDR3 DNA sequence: TGCGCCAGCAGCCAAGATACGACAGGGCCTCGCACTGAAGCTTTCTTT.

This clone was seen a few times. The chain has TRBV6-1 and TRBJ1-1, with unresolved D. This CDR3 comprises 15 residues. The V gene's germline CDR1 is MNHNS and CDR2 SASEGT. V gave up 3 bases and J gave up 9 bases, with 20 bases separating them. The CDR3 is CASSEKPGSSFQAFF. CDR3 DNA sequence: TGTGCCAGCAGTGAGAAACCGGGCAGCTCCTTTCAAGCTTTCTTT.

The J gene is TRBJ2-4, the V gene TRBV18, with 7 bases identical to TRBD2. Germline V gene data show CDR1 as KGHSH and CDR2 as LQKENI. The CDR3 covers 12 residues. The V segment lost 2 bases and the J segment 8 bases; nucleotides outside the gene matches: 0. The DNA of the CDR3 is TGTGCCAGCTCACCAGGGGGGGACATTCAGTACTTC. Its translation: CASSPGGDIQYF.

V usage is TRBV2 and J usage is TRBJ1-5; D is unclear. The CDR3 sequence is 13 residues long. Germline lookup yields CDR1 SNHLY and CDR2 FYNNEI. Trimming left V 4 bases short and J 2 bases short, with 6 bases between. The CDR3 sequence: CASSADGNQPQHF. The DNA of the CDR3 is TGTGCCAGCAGTGCGGACGGCAATCAGCCCCAGCATTTT.

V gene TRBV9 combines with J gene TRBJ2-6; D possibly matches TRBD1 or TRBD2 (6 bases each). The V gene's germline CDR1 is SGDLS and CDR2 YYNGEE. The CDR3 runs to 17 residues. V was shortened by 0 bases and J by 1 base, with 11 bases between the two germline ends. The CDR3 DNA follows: TGTGCCAGCAGCGTAGGAACAGGGACTTCTGGGGCCAACGTCCTGACTTTC. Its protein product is CASSVGTGTSGANVLTF.

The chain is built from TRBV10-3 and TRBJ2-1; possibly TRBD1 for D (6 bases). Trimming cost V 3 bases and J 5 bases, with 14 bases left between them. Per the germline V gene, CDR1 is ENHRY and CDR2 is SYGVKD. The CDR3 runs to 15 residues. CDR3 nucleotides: TGTGCCATCAGTGATTCAGGGGCCCCCCACAATGAGCAGTTCTTC. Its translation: CAISDSGAPHNEQFF.

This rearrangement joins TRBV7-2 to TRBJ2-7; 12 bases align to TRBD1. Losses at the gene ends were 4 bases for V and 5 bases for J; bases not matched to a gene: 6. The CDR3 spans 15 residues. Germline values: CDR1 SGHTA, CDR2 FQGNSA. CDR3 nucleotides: TGTGCCAGCAGCTGGGACAGGGGGCAGACCGACGAGCAGTACTTC. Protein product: CASSWDRGQTDEQYF.

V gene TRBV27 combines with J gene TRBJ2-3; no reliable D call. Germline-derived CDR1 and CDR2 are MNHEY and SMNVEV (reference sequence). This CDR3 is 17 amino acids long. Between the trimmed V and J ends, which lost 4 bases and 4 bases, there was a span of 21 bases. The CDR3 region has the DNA TGTGCCAGCAGTTCCAGGTTCCCCTATGGGTCAGCAGATACGCAGTATTTT. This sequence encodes CASSSRFPYGSADTQYF.

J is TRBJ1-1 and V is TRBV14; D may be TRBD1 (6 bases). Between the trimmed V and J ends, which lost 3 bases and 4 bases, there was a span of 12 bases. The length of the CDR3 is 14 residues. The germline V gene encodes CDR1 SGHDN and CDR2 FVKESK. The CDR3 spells CASSQGQRLTEAFF. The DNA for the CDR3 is TGTGCCAGCAGCCAGGGACAACGTCTCACTGAAGCTTTCTTT. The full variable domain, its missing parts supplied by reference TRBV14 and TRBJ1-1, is EAGVTQFPSHSVIEKGQTVTLRCDPISGHDNLYWYRRVMGKEIKFLLHFVKESKQDESGMPNNRFLAERTGGTYSTLKVQPAELEDSGVYFCASSQGQRLTEAFFGQGTRLTVV.

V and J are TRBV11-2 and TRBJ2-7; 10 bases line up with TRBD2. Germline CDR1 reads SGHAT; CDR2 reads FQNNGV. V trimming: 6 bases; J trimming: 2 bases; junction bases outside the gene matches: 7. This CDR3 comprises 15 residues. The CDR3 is CASRHSGGAPYEQYF. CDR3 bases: TGTGCCAGCAGACACAGCGGGGGGGCTCCCTACGAGCAGTACTTC.

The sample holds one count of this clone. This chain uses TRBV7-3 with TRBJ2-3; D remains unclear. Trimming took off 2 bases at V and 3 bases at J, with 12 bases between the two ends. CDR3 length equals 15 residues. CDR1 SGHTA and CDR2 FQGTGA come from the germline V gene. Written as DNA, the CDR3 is TGTGCCAGCAGCTTATCGAGCCGCGGAACAGATACGCAGTATTTT. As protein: CASSLSSRGTDTQYF.

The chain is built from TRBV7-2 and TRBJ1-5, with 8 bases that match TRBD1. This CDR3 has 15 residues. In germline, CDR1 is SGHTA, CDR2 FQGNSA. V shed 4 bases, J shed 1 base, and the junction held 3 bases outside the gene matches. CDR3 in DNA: TGTGCCAGCAGCTCCTACAGGGGGAGCAATCAGCCCCAGCATTTT. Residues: CASSSYRGSNQPQHF.

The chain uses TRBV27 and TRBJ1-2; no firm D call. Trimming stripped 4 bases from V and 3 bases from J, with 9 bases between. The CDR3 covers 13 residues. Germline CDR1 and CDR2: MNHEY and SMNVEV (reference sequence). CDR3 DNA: TGTGCCAGCAGTTATGGACGGGACTATGGCTACACCTTC. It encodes CASSYGRDYGYTF.

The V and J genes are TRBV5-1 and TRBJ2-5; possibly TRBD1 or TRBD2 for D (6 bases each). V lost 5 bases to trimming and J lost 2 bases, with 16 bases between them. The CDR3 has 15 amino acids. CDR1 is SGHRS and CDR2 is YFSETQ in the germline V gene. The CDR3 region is CASSQTGARQETQYF. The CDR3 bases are TGCGCCAGCAGTCAAACGGGGGCACGGCAAGAGACCCAGTACTTC.

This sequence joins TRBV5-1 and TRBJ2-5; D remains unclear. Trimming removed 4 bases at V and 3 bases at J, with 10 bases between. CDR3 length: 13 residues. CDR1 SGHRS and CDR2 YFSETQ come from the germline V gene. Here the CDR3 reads CASSPTPKETQYF. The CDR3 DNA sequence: TGCGCCAGCAGCCCAACACCAAAAGAGACCCAGTACTTC.